Listed below are T cell receptor beta chains from one sample, sequenced in a study of T-cell memory formation after mild COVID-19. Via MiXCR, TCRdb re-called the 5' RACE reads, giving one row per CDR3 protein. This table holds about 130,000 distinct CDR3 sequences, approximately 25% found once. Sequencing input: PBMCs or a T cell subset sorted from them (not recorded which). These receptors all stem from an adult woman who had mild COVID-19 (a few samples of this study predate the infection). Cell type and time point are not known. Each CDR3 is given with its conserved first and last residue. Each record gives: J gene, V gene, CDR3 protein.

TRBJ2-3,TRBV5-1,CASSLASGGITDTQYF
TRBJ2-1,TRBV12-3/TRBV12-4,CASSLPFANNEQFF
TRBJ2-2,TRBV7-9,CASSAPLGASTGELFF
TRBJ2-7,TRBV10-3,CAISDNRGYEQYF
TRBJ2-2,TRBV12-3/TRBV12-4,CASSPHRGRMNTGELFF
TRBJ2-7,TRBV4-3,CASSPGAKEWGPYEQYF
TRBJ2-3,TRBV29-1,CSVEDPDRGLAGWADTQYF
TRBJ2-1,TRBV6-5,CASSYLSGKEFF
TRBJ2-5,TRBV24-1,CATKPSFEETQYF
TRBJ2-1,TRBV4-1,CASSRTSGGFNEQFF
TRBJ1-2,TRBV12-3/TRBV12-4,CASSLGQSNYGYTF
TRBJ1-5,TRBV9,CASSPQGAEPQHF
TRBJ2-1,TRBV9,CASSPRPGTVNEQFF
TRBJ1-1,TRBV6-5,CASSYAIKRTEAFF
TRBJ1-2,TRBV7-9,CASSFLETEGPFGYTF
TRBJ2-1,TRBV12-3/TRBV12-4,CASSLTLAGVHNEQFF
TRBJ2-1,TRBV6-5,CASSYLVEGEQFF
TRBJ2-7,TRBV5-6,CASSFEKAYEQYF
TRBJ2-1,TRBV6-2/TRBV6-3,CASSYEMGLAPYNEQFF
TRBJ2-1,TRBV6-1,CASRKDFGGAIYEQFF
TRBJ1-4,TRBV4-3,CASSQEGLSPANEKLFF
TRBJ2-7,TRBV30,CAFSGWNISYEQYF